The present TCR beta chain was sequenced within a study of blood T cell repertoires in COVID-19. Across the whole study: Whether acute or convalescent, the COVID-19 samples came from the United States, Italy and Spain. T cells, B-cell-depleted T cells, or PBMCs supplied cDNA or gDNA.

The V end lost 8 bases, the J end lost 4 bases, and 14 bases lay between the germline ends. Germline V gene sequence: CDR1 MNHEY, CDR2 SVGAGI. This CDR3 has 13 residues. Authors' analysis steps: Estimation of nucleated cell counts relied on the amplification of reference gene primers. Generated by immunoSEQ multiplex PCR, the TCRdb table keeps only in-frame clones and is missing some. The D gene and trimming were derived from the DNA, and the V and J assignments and clone size from that table. Among 250,000 or so clones listed, 85% to 90% were seen once. This chain uses TRBV6-5 with TRBJ1-2; D may be TRBD1 (5 bases). The sample was peripheral blood. The sequence was obtained from an older woman with active or convalescent COVID-19. The DNA of the CDR3 is TGTGCCAGCTACATTTTGGGGGGCTATGGCTACACCTTC. It specifies CASYILGGYGYTF.